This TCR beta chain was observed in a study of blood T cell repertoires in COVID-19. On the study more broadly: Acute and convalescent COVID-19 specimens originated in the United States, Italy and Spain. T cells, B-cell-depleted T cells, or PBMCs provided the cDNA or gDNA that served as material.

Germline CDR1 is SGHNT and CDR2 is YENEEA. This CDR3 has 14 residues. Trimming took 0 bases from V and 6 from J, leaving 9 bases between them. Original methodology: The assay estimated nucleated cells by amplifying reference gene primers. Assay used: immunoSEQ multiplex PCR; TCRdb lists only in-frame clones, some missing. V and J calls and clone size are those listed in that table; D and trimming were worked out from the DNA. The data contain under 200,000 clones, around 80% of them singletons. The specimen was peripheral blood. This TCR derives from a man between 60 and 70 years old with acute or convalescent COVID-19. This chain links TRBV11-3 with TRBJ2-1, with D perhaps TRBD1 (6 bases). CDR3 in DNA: TGTGCCAGCAGCTTAGAACAGGGCGGCAATGAGCAGTTCTTC. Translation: CASSLEQGGNEQFF.